This T cell receptor (beta chain) was sequenced during a study of cytomegalovirus exposure and HLA in healthy donors. Study-level results: In an earlier analysis, in 540 or so donors, most V segments appeared productive either ~90% or ~30% of the time.

Each of the donors was a healthy bone marrow donor. The PCR made use of 60 Vbeta and 13 Jbeta primers. Libraries were prepared by immunoSEQ multiplex PCR; TCRdb keeps only in-frame clonotypes and omits some of them. The sample holds about 98,000 clones; around 86% are singletons and the top ten take under 4.5%. This clone came up once. Its antigen is currently unknown. Trimming cost V 6 bases and J 9 bases; bases outside gene matches: 11. The CDR3 is 14 residues long. Germline V CDR1 and CDR2: MNHNS, SASEGT. This receptor was obtained from a female donor in good health and CMV-seropositive. Sequencing used PBMCs. The chain has TRBV6-1 and TRBJ2-1; 7 bases line up with TRBD2. The CDR3 sequence is CASRWTSREAEQFF. The DNA of the CDR3 is TGTGCCAGCAGATGGACTAGTCGGGAGGCTGAGCAGTTCTTC.